This TCR beta chain was observed in a study of beta chain features in type 1 diabetes. This clone showed up many times. Of the isolated RNA, all was reverse transcribed, and so the sequenced material was expressed TCRB transcripts. Only in-frame clones appear in the TCRdb table, and some are missing; sequencing was by immunoSEQ multiplex PCR. The data show 400,000 to 450,000 clones, around 13% seen once. The CDR3 is 12 residues long. V lost 0 bases and J lost 9; bases outside the gene matches: 1. The chain carries TRBV23-1 and TRBJ2-5; 7 nucleotides match TRBD1. TRBV23-1 is reported as an ORF; its role is uncertain. The sequence was collected from a young man in good health. Sequencing was performed on naive CD4+ T cells from blood. The CDR3 DNA reads as TGCGCCAGCAGTCAATCGGGGACAGCCCAGTACTTC. Amino acid sequence: CASSQSGTAQYF.